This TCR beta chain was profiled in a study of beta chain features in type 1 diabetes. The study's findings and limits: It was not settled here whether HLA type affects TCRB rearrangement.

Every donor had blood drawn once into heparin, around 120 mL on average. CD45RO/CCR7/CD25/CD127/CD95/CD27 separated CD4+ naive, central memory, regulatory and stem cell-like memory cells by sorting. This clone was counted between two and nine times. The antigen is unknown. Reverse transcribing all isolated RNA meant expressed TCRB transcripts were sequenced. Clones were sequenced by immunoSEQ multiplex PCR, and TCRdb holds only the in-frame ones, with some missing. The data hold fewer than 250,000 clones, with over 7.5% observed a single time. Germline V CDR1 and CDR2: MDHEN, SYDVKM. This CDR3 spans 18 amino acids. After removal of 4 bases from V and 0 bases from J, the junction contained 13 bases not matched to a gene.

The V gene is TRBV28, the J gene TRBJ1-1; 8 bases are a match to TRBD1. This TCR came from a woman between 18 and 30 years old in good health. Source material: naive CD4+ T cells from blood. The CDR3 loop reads CASSSNMDRVYVNTEAFF. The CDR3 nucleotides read TGTGCCAGCAGTTCGAATATGGACAGGGTTTACGTGAACACTGAAGCTTTCTTT.